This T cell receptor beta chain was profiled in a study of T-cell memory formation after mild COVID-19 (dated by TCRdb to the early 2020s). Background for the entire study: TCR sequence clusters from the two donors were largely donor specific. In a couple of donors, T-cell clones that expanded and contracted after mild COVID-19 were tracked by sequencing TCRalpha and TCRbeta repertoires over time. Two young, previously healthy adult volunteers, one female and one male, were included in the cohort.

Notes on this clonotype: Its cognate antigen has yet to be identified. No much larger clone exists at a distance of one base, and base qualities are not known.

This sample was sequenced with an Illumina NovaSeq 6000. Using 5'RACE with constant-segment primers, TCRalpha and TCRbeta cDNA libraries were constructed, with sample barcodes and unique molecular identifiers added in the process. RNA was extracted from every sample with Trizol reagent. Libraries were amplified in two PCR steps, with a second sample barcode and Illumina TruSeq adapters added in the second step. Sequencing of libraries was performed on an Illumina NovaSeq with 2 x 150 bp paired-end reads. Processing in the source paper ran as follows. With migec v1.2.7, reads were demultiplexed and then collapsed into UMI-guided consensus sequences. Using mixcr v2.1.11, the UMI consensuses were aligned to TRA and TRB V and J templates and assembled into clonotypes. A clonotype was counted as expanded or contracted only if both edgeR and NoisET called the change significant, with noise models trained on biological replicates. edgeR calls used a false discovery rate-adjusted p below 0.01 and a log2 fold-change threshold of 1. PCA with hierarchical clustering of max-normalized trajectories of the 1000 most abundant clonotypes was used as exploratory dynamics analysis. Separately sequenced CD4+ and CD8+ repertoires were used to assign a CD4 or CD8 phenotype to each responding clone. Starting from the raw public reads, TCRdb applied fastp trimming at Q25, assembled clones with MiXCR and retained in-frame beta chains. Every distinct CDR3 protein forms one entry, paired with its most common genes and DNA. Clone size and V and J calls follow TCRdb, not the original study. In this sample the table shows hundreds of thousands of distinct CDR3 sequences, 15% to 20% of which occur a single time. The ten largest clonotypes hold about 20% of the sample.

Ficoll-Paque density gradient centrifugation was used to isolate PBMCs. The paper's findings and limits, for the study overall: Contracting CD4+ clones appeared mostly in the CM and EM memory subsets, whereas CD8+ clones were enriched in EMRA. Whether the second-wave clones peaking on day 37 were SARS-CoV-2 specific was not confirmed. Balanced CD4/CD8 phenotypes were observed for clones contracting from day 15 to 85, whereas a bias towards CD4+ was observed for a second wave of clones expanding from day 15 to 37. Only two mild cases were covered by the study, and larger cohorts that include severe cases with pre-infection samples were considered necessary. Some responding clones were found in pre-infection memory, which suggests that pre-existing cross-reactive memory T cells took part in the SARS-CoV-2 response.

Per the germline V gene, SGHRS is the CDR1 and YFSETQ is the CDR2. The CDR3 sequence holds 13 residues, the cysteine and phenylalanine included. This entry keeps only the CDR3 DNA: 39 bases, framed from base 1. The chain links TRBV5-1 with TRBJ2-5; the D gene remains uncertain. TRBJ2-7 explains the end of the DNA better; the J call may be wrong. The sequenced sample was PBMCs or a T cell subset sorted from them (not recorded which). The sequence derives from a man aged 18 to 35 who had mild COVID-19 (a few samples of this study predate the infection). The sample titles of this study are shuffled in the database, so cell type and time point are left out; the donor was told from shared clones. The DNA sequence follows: TGCGCCAGCAGCTTTCGAACAGACTACGAGCAGTACTTC. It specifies CASSFRTDYEQYF.